The 17 T cell receptor beta chains given below trace back to one sample, sequenced in a study of cytomegalovirus exposure and HLA in healthy donors (dated by TCRdb to the late 2010s). Library construction relied on the immunoSEQ multiplex PCR assay. The multiplex PCR relied on a mix of 60 forward primers for TCR Vbeta segments and 13 reverse primers for TCR Jbeta segments. Imported from immuneACCESS, the table was reduced by TCRdb to in-frame sequences with V and J called. These copies leave out some clones; in studies compared against another copy, an unresolved V gene accounts for under half, and the cause of the remainder is not known. The sample data list 150,000 to 200,000 clones, and 79% of these were observed just once. Under 4.5% of the sample is in the top ten clones. Sequencing was performed on PBMCs. The receptors here all came from a young woman in good health and CMV-seropositive.

The J gene is TRBJ2-1, the V gene TRBV19, with TRBD2 matching 8 bases. Germline trimming cut 1 base from V and 7 bases from J; bases unmatched to any gene: 9. The CDR3 extends over 16 amino acids. Germline V gene sequence: CDR1 LNHDA, CDR2 SQIVND (reference sequence). Here the CDR3 DNA reads TGTGCCAGTAGTATAGTGCCCGCGGGAGGAGCAAATGAGCAGTTCTTC. As protein: CASSIVPAGGANEQFF.

The V and J genes are TRBV9 and TRBJ2-7; weak D call: TRBD1 (6 bases). Germline V gene sequence: CDR1 SGDLS, CDR2 YYNGEE. The CDR3 loop spans 13 amino acids. V was cut by 3 bases and J by 2 bases, with 9 bases left in between. The CDR3 DNA reads TGTGCCAGCAGCGCTACAGGGACCTACGAGCAGTACTTC. This encodes CASSATGTYEQYF.

This clone was seen just once. V gene TRBV5-1 combines with J gene TRBJ2-2; D gene unclear. The CDR3 is made up of 14 amino acids. The ends were cut back, 0 bases at V and 3 bases at J, with 6 bases in the middle. Germline V CDR1 and CDR2: SGHRS, YFSETQ. The chain's CDR3 is CASSLGPDTGELFF. Written as DNA, the CDR3 is TGCGCCAGCAGCTTGGGCCCAGACACCGGGGAGCTGTTTTTT.

The rearrangement links TRBV7-7 to TRBJ2-1, with D perhaps matching TRBD2 (6 bases). The V end lost 4 bases, the J end lost 1 base, and 11 bases lay between the germline ends. Germline-derived CDR1 and CDR2 are SSHAT and FNYEAQ (reference sequence). This CDR3 is 15 amino acids long. CDR3 bases: TGTGCCAGCAGCTATTCTAGCGAGTCCTACAATGAGCAGTTCTTC. Protein product: CASSYSSESYNEQFF.

The chain couples TRBV10-2 to TRBJ2-1; the D gene is possibly TRBD1 (5 bases). Trimming pared 3 bases from V and 1 base from J, leaving 7 bases between. The CDR3 totals 14 residues. Looked up from germline, CDR1 is WSHSY and CDR2 is SAAADI. Here the CDR3 DNA reads TGCGCCAGCAGTGAAGACAGTTCCTACAATGAGCAGTTCTTC. It specifies CASSEDSSYNEQFF.

This clone was recorded once. The CDR3 coding sequence is TGTGCCAGCAGTGCAGGCAGGGGGCGCCCCTTTAACTATGGCTACACCTTC. Its protein is CASSAGRGRPFNYGYTF. The chain joins TRBV6-1 to TRBJ1-2, with 8 bases aligning to TRBD1. This CDR3 has 17 residues. The V gene's germline CDR1 is MNHNS and CDR2 SASEGT. V lost 4 bases, J lost 1 base, and 11 bases stayed unmatched.

The rearrangement uses TRBV6-5 and TRBJ1-1, with D perhaps matching TRBD1 (5 bases). Germline V gene data show CDR1 as MNHEY and CDR2 as SVGAGI. V lost 2 bases and J 4 bases, leaving 17 bases between the germline ends. CDR3 size: 16 residues. The CDR3, as DNA: TGTGCCAGCAGTTACAGGCAGGGACTAACGGGCACTGAAGCTTTCTTT. Translated, it gives CASSYRQGLTGTEAFF.

J is TRBJ2-5 and V is TRBV7-8, with a weak D call TRBD2 (6 bases). Trimming took 1 base from V and 9 from J, leaving 12 bases between them. The CDR3 is 13 residues long. The germline V gene encodes CDR1 SGHVS and CDR2 FQNEAQ. CDR3 DNA: TGTGCCAGCAGCTTAGGGAGGGATTGGGCCCAGTACTTC. This translates into CASSLGRDWAQYF.

This chain uses TRBV19 with TRBJ1-1, with D unresolved. The germline CDR1 and CDR2 sequences are LNHDA and SQIVND (reference sequence). The length of the CDR3 is 13 residues. V dropped 3 bases and J dropped 1 base, with 6 bases sitting between them. The CDR3 reads CASSMGENTEAFF. The CDR3 DNA sequence: TGTGCCAGTAGTATGGGAGAGAACACTGAAGCTTTCTTT.

The chain has TRBV29-1 and TRBJ2-1; D is unresolved. This CDR3 has 14 residues. With 4 bases removed from V and 2 bases from J, the gap between germline ends came to 12 bases. The germline gives CDR1 SQVTM, CDR2 ANQGSEA. The CDR3 DNA reads as TGCAGCGTTGTTCCGCTCGAGCCCTACAATGAGCAGTTCTTC. Its protein product is CSVVPLEPYNEQFF.

Notes on this clone: One end of the junction varies from germline; a read error may be responsible. The rearrangement uses TRBV4-2 and TRBJ1-3, with D perhaps TRBD1 (5 bases). The V gene's germline CDR1 is LGHNA and CDR2 YNFKEQ. CDR3 size: 15 residues. CDR3 nucleotides: TGTGCCAGCAGCCAAGATAGGGGTTCTGGAAGCACCATATATTTT. The encoded protein is CASSQDRGSGSTIYF.

The CDR3 is CASTAQGSTEAFF. Here the CDR3 DNA reads TGCGCCAGCACCGCACAGGGAAGCACTGAAGCTTTCTTT. This sequence joins TRBV4-1 and TRBJ1-1, with D perhaps matching TRBD1 (6 bases). V lost 7 bases to trimming and J lost 4 bases, with 13 bases between them. In germline, CDR1 is MGHRA, CDR2 YSYEKL. The CDR3 consists of 13 residues.

The chain uses TRBV15 and TRBJ2-3; TRBD2 matches at 9 bases. This CDR3 is built from 17 residues. The V segment lost 1 base and the J segment 5 bases; nucleotides outside the gene matches: 10. Germline V gene data show CDR1 as LNHNV and CDR2 as YYDKDF (reference sequence). CDR3 protein: CATSRGLAGEGKDTQYF. The DNA of the CDR3 is TGTGCCACCAGCAGAGGATTAGCGGGAGAGGGTAAAGATACGCAGTATTTT.

The chain is built from TRBV6-4 and TRBJ2-3; D ambiguous. Germline V gives CDR1 MRHNA, CDR2 SNTAGT. Trimming cost V 5 bases and J 5 bases, with 11 bases left between them. This CDR3 contains 13 residues. For the CDR3, the DNA is TGTGCCAGCAGTCGTGGCATCCGAGATACGCAGTATTTT. It codes for CASSRGIRDTQYF.

V is TRBV5-1 and J is TRBJ2-1, with 7 bases identical to TRBD2. The CDR3 covers 17 residues. The V gene end was trimmed by 1 base and the J gene end by 0 bases; junction bases not matched to a gene: 7. Germline CDR1 reads SGHRS; CDR2 reads YFSETQ. CDR3: CASSLWGGMSSYNEQFF. In DNA, the CDR3 is TGCGCCAGCAGCTTGTGGGGGGGTATGAGCTCCTACAATGAGCAGTTCTTC.

This clone was counted a single time. The rearrangement uses TRBV7-6 and TRBJ1-1; 8 positions agree with TRBD1. From germline, CDR1 is SGHVS and CDR2 FNYEAQ. The CDR3 contains 14 residues. V trimming: 1 base; J trimming: 5 bases; junction bases outside the gene matches: 3. CDR3 loop: CASSLGTGSTEAFF. The CDR3, as DNA: TGTGCCAGCAGCTTAGGGACAGGGTCGACTGAAGCTTTCTTT.

J is TRBJ2-1 and V is TRBV9; 10 bases agree with TRBD2. This CDR3 has 15 residues. V shed 0 bases, J shed 6 bases, and the junction held 3 bases outside the gene matches. Germline CDR1 is SGDLS and CDR2 is YYNGEE. DNA for the CDR3: TGTGCCAGCAGCGTAGAAGCGGGGGGGCTCAATGAGCAGTTCTTC. It specifies CASSVEAGGLNEQFF.